One sample yielded the 26 T cell receptor beta chains listed below, sequenced in a study of blood T cell repertoires in COVID-19. The repertoire was sequenced with immunoSEQ multiplex PCR; TCRdb's copy has only in-frame clones and lacks some. Of approximately 260,000 clones in the sample, approximately 84% were seen once. The sequenced sample consisted of PBMCs or T cells enriched from blood (not recorded which). The receptor set was obtained from a man between 45 and 60 years old who had recovered from COVID-19.

This clone was counted between two and nine times. This sequence joins TRBV5-1 and TRBJ2-2; perhaps TRBD1 as D (6 bases). V gave up 3 bases and J gave up 1 base, with 7 bases separating them. In germline, CDR1 is SGHRS, CDR2 YFSETQ. The CDR3 length is 14 residues. As DNA, the CDR3 is TGCGCCAGCAGCTCGGACAGGAACACCGGGGAGCTGTTTTTT. This gives the protein CASSSDRNTGELFF.

This clone was counted a few times. The chain joins TRBV7-3 to TRBJ2-1; D unresolved. The CDR3 extends over 16 amino acids. CDR1 is SGHTA, CDR2 FQGTGA, per germline. The V and J ends lost 5 bases and 0 bases respectively, with 14 bases between them. CDR3 amino acids: CASSRVGPSSYNEQFF. Written as DNA, the CDR3 is TGTGCCAGCAGCCGAGTCGGTCCAAGCTCCTACAATGAGCAGTTCTTC.

V usage is TRBV19 and J usage is TRBJ1-2; D is possibly TRBD1 (6 bases). The CDR3 length is 14 residues. V was clipped by 10 bases and J by 8 bases, with 23 bases between them. Germline V gene sequence: CDR1 LNHDA, CDR2 SQIVND (reference sequence). This CDR3 is CATQEKERGGGYTF. The CDR3 DNA reads as TGTGCCACTCAGGAGAAGGAGAGGGGGGGCGGCTACACCTTC.

This chain uses TRBV6-2 or TRBV6-3 with TRBJ1-5, with 9 bases matching TRBD1. CDR1 and CDR2 from the germline V gene are MNHEY and SVGEGT. With 2 bases clipped from V and 9 bases from J, the junction kept 5 bases outside the gene matches. CDR3 length equals 14 residues. The CDR3 sequence: CASSYAGQGRPQHF. The CDR3 DNA sequence: TGTGCCAGCAGTTACGCGGGACAGGGTCGGCCCCAGCATTTT.

About this clone: One end of the junction is discordant with germline, which a read error may explain. V is TRBV7-7 and J is TRBJ1-6; the match to TRBD1 covers 10 bases. CDR1 and CDR2 from the germline V gene are SSHAT and FNYEAQ (reference sequence). The CDR3 length is 15 residues. CDR3 protein: CASKHGTGEGSPLHF. For the CDR3, the DNA is TGTGCTAGCAAACACGGGACAGGGGAAGGCTCACCCCTCCACTTT. Variable domain in full (rest from reference TRBV7-7 and TRBJ1-6): GAGVSQSPRYKVTKRGQDVTLRCDPISSHATLYWYQQALGQGPEFLTYFNYEAQPDKSGLPSDRFSAERPEGSISTLTIQRTEQRDSAMYRCASKHGTGEGSPLHFGNGTRLTVT.

The gene calls are TRBV11-2 and TRBJ1-6, with 7 bases identical to TRBD1. CDR1 is SGHAT, CDR2 FQNNGV, per germline. The CDR3 sequence is 16 residues long. The V gene end was trimmed by 5 bases and the J gene end by 4 bases; junction bases not matched to a gene: 8. In DNA, the CDR3 is TGTGCCAGCAGCCTGGGACAGACTTTTTATAATTCACCCCTCCACTTT. Its protein product is CASSLGQTFYNSPLHF.

V and J are TRBV4-2 and TRBJ1-2; possible D gene TRBD1, 6 bases. The CDR3 loop spans 17 amino acids. Trimming took off 0 bases at V and 0 bases at J, with 14 bases between the two ends. Germline CDR1 is LGHNA and CDR2 is YNFKEQ. The CDR3 nucleotides are TGTGCCAGCAGCCAAGATACCAGGGGTCCCTCTAACTATGGCTACACCTTC. It yields the protein CASSQDTRGPSNYGYTF.

The chain combines TRBV2 with TRBJ1-1; 7 nucleotides line up with TRBD1. There are 16 residues in the CDR3. The J segment lost 6 bases and the V segment lost 7 bases, leaving 17 bases of the junction unmatched. The V gene's germline CDR1 is SNHLY and CDR2 FYNNEI. The CDR3 DNA sequence: TGTGCCAGCAACCGACAGGGAGGTATGGGAAGGGCTGAAGCTTTCTTT. Protein product: CASNRQGGMGRAEAFF.

The chain combines TRBV30 with TRBJ1-5, with TRBD1 matching over 10 bases. This CDR3 spans 21 amino acids. Germline assignment: CDR1 GTSNPN and CDR2 SVGIG (reference sequence). Losses at the gene ends were 2 bases for V and 2 bases for J; bases not matched to a gene: 21. CDR3 sequence (DNA): TGTGCCTGGAGTCTATCTTTAACCTTAGACAGGGGGCGAGAGGGCAATCAGCCCCAGCATTTT. Translated: CAWSLSLTLDRGREGNQPQHF.

The V gene is TRBV6-2 or TRBV6-3, the J gene TRBJ2-7; perhaps TRBD1 as D (6 bases). Trimming removed 6 bases from V and 3 bases from J, with 21 bases in between. The CDR3 has 16 amino acids. CDR1 and CDR2 (germline): MNHEY, SVGEGT. The CDR3 loop reads CASSHTVGALDYEQYF. The CDR3 region has the DNA TGTGCCAGCAGCCACACCGTGGGGGCCCTAGACTACGAGCAGTACTTC.

This chain links TRBV4-2 with TRBJ2-7; TRBD2 matches at 12 bases. The CDR3 runs 17 residues. V gave up 4 bases and J gave up 0 bases; unmatched junction bases: 7. Germline lookup yields CDR1 LGHNA and CDR2 YNFKEQ. CDR3 residues: CASSLPTSGSVSYEQYF. CDR3 DNA: TGTGCCAGCAGCCTACCGACTAGCGGGAGTGTCTCCTACGAGCAGTACTTC.

The chain has TRBV2 and TRBJ1-4, with D unresolved. The CDR3 spans 12 residues. Germline V lookup: CDR1 SNHLY, CDR2 FYNNEI. V was clipped by 4 bases and J by 15 bases, with 15 bases between them. In nucleotides, the CDR3 is TGTGCCAGCAGTGGGTTGGCGACAAGGTTGTTTTTT. Translation: CASSGLATRLFF. The variable domain in full, with the rest retrieved from reference TRBV2 and TRBJ1-4, is EPEVTQTPSHQVTQMGQEVILRCVPISNHLYFYWYRQILGQKVEFLVSFYNNEISEKSEIFDDQFSVERPDGSNFTLKIRSTKLEDSAMYFCASSGLATRLFFGSGTQLSVL.

The chain carries TRBV30 and TRBJ1-5, with D maybe TRBD1 (5 bases). Germline CDR1 is GTSNPN and CDR2 is SVGIG (reference sequence). V was trimmed by 0 bases and J by 4 bases, leaving 19 bases between them. The CDR3 has 17 amino acids. This CDR3 is CAWSVARDSIRNQPQHF. CDR3 DNA sequence: TGTGCCTGGAGTGTAGCTCGCGACAGTATCAGAAATCAGCCCCAGCATTTT. The whole variable domain, remainder taken from reference TRBV30 and TRBJ1-5, is SQTIHQWPATLVQPVGSPLSLECTVEGTSNPNLYWYRQAAGRGLQLLFYSVGIGQISSEVPQNLSASRPQDRQFILSSKKLLLSDSGFYLCAWSVARDSIRNQPQHFGDGTRLSIL.

This chain uses TRBV7-2 with TRBJ2-5; D ambiguous. Between the trimmed V and J ends, which lost 1 base and 1 base, there was a span of 13 bases. Looked up from germline, CDR1 is SGHTA and CDR2 is FQGNSA. This CDR3 is built from 16 residues. DNA for the CDR3: TGTGCCAGCAGCTTAGTGCTCGAAGACTTCCAAGAGACCCAGTACTTC. It encodes CASSLVLEDFQETQYF.

J is TRBJ2-5 and V is TRBV29-1, with D maybe TRBD1 (5 bases). From germline, CDR1 is SQVTM and CDR2 ANQGSEA. V shed 7 bases and J shed 3 bases, with 12 bases lying between them. This CDR3 region has 12 residues. CDR3 in DNA: TGCAGCGCGGACAAGAAGAAAGAGACCCAGTACTTC. It is translated as CSADKKKETQYF.

The rearrangement links TRBV28 to TRBJ2-7; TRBD1 agrees at 9 bases. The CDR3 is 15 residues long. The germline gives CDR1 MDHEN, CDR2 SYDVKM. The V and J ends lost 5 bases and 1 base, in that order; junction bases with no gene match: 6. The CDR3 DNA reads TGTGCCAGCAGTCCCGGGACAGGGAGGTCCTACGAGCAGTACTTC. This translates into CASSPGTGRSYEQYF.

This chain links TRBV28 with TRBJ2-3; 8 bases align to TRBD1. Per the germline V gene, CDR1 is MDHEN and CDR2 is SYDVKM. Unmatched junction bases numbered 10, after V lost 3 bases and J lost 8 bases. This CDR3 spans 15 amino acids. Here the CDR3 DNA reads TGTGCCAGCAGTTTTGGTCAGGGGGCGCGAGGTACGCAGTATTTT. Translation gives CASSFGQGARGTQYF. Looking up the rest from reference TRBV28 and TRBJ2-3 gives the full variable domain: DVKVTQSSRYLVKRTGEKVFLECVQDMDHENMFWYRQDPGLGLRLIYFSYDVKMKEKGDIPEGYSVSREKKERFSLILESASTNQTSMYLCASSFGQGARGTQYFGPGTRLTVL.

CDR3 nucleotides: TGTGCCAGCAGCGTAGCTGGGGGCGCCAATTCACCCCTCCACTTT. The encoded protein is CASSVAGGANSPLHF. The V call is TRBV9, the J call TRBJ1-6; D might be TRBD1 (6 bases). The CDR3 consists of 15 residues. CDR1 and CDR2 from the germline V gene are SGDLS and YYNGEE. V lost 0 bases, J lost 7 bases, and 11 bases lay in between.

The rearrangement joins TRBV7-8 to TRBJ1-1; perhaps TRBD1 as D (5 bases). CDR1 and CDR2 from the germline V gene are SGHVS and FQNEAQ. This CDR3 spans 14 amino acids. V was cut by 5 bases and J by 1 base, with 11 bases left in between. The CDR3 sequence: CASSPRQSNTEAFF. CDR3 sequence (DNA): TGTGCCAGCAGCCCCCGACAGTCGAACACTGAAGCTTTCTTT.

The V and J genes are TRBV23-1 and TRBJ1-6, with TRBD1 matching 7 bases. TRBV23-1 is an ORF, with its function uncertain. This CDR3 contains 22 residues. V was clipped by 5 bases and J by 0 bases; unmatched bases: 22. Here the CDR3 reads CASSFGQERPLQLCSYNSPLHF. Here the CDR3 DNA reads TGCGCCAGCAGTTTTGGACAGGAGAGGCCTCTGCAGCTGTGCTCCTATAATTCACCCCTCCACTTT.

The chain has TRBV5-1 and TRBJ2-1; a weak D match, TRBD2 (5 bases). Germline V lookup: CDR1 SGHRS, CDR2 YFSETQ. Trimming removed 1 base at V and 5 bases at J, with 19 bases between. The CDR3 has 17 residues. For the CDR3, the DNA is TGCGCCAGCAGCTTGAGTCGCCTGGCTTCCGGGGACAATGAGCAGTTCTTC. Translation: CASSLSRLASGDNEQFF.

The V gene is TRBV6-5, the J gene TRBJ2-5, with TRBD2 matching 10 bases. CDR3 size: 14 residues. The V segment lost 8 bases and the J segment 1 base; nucleotides outside the gene matches: 4. Looked up from germline, CDR1 is MNHEY and CDR2 is SVGAGI. This chain's CDR3 is CASVSGGFQETQYF. CDR3 sequence (DNA): TGTGCCAGCGTTAGCGGGGGGTTCCAAGAGACCCAGTACTTC.

The V call is TRBV5-1, the J call TRBJ1-1; maybe TRBD1 (5 bases). From germline, CDR1 is SGHRS and CDR2 YFSETQ. The CDR3 runs 14 residues. The germline V and J ends were trimmed by 1 base and 1 base, with 8 bases remaining between them. CDR3 protein: CASSLPGGNTEAFF. The CDR3 coding sequence is TGCGCCAGCAGCTTGCCCGGGGGGAACACTGAAGCTTTCTTT.

CDR3 bases: TGTGCCACCACGACTTCTAATTCACCCCTCCACTTT. Amino acid sequence: CATTTSNSPLHF. The chain couples TRBV7-9 to TRBJ1-6; no clear D. CDR1 SEHNR and CDR2 FQNEAQ come from the germline V gene (reference sequence). The CDR3 is 12 residues long. V lost 10 bases to trimming and J lost 6 bases, with 10 bases between them. The complete variable domain, with remaining parts taken from reference TRBV7-9 and TRBJ1-6, reads DTGVSQNPRHKITKRGQNVTFRCDPISEHNRLYWYRQTLGQGPEFLTYFQNEAQLEKSRLLSDRFSAERPKGSFSTLEIQRTEQGDSAMYLCATTTSNSPLHFGNGTRLTVT.

As to this clone: The junction shows a germline mismatch at one end, possibly a read error. V is TRBV28 and J is TRBJ1-6, with TRBD1 matching over 12 bases. This CDR3 has 16 residues. Germline lookup yields CDR1 MDHEN and CDR2 SYDVKM. The CDR3 spells CASSPPGDRGRASWDF. Written as DNA, the CDR3 is TGTGCCAGCAGCCCTCCGGGGGACAGGGGGCGGGCGAGTTGGGACTTT. Looking up the rest from reference TRBV28 and TRBJ1-6 gives the full variable domain: DVKVTQSSRYLVKRTGEKVFLECVQDMDHENMFWYRQDPGLGLRLIYFSYDVKMKEKGDIPEGYSVSREKKERFSLILESASTNQTSMYLCASSPPGDRGRASWDFGNGTRLTVT.

The CDR3 coding sequence is TGTGCCAGCAGCTTAGGCTCGGTCGATGCGAGTTGGGGGGAGCTGTTTTTT. Its protein is CASSLGSVDASWGELFF. The chain uses TRBV11-2 and TRBJ2-2; D remains unclear. CDR3 length: 17 amino acids. With 1 base removed from V and 8 bases from J, the gap between germline ends came to 20 bases. The germline CDR1 and CDR2 sequences are SGHAT and FQNNGV.